This paragraph covers one TCR beta chain sequence. Its antigen specificity is not known. Base qualities are not provided; no much larger clone lies one nucleotide away. Tumor samples were obtained before definitive surgery or chemotherapy. Genomic DNA was extracted by the MD Anderson Biospecimen Extraction Resource, and TCR sequencing was done by the MD Anderson Cancer Genomics Laboratory. This sample stems from a study of high-grade serous ovarian cancer treatment subgroups (dated by TCRdb to the early 2020s). About the full investigation: A mean of about 14,000 reads and 6,500 to 9,500 unique TCR beta rearrangements per sample was generated by sequencing. TCR beta repertoires were profiled in patients with high-grade serous ovarian cancer who were grouped, under a laparoscopic triage algorithm, by complete gross resection or by neoadjuvant chemotherapy response. A cohort of 30 patients was included: around ten with no residual disease after primary surgery (R0), around ten who were excellent NACT responders, and around ten who were poor NACT responders. One primary tumor sample and two metastatic tumor samples were collected from each patient, for a total of approximately 98 samples. The research as a whole found: Repertoire similarity between tumors from the same patient ranged from 0.11 to 0.79, while tumors from different patients showed almost no similarity. The TCR repertoire analyses centered on CDR3, leaving CDR1 and CDR2 unanalyzed. Bulk tumor TCR sequencing lacked spatial information, limiting insight into HGSC tumor complexity and diversity. TCR clonal relatedness showed a positive correlation with neoantigen level and a trend toward positive correlation with copy number variation and mutation load from whole-genome sequencing.

Trimmed from V: 6 bases; trimmed from J: 6 bases; junction bases lacking a gene match: 6. The CDR3 spans 13 residues, from the cysteine through the phenylalanine. This entry keeps only the CDR3 DNA: 39 bases, framed from base 1. CDR1 and CDR2 (SEHNR, FQNEAQ) derive from the germline V gene (reference sequence). High-throughput TCR profiling via ImmunoSEQ was performed on the 75 to 90 tumor samples. The original methods were these. To measure repertoire diversity, the metrics used were richness (unique productive sequences), clonality, evenness and relatedness, and the Bhattacharyya coefficient was used to assess similarity between samples. A sensitivity analysis that removed TCRs with fewer than two reads produced consistent conclusions. TCRdb mirrors the immuneACCESS table, restricted to in-frame sequences. Some clones are absent from its copies; in checked studies, under half trace to an unresolved V gene, and the reason for the others is unknown. V, J and clone size derive from that table, while D and trimming were established from the DNA sequence. This sample gives some 5,800 clones in total; 79% of them show up just once. The ten largest clonotypes hold 6% to 7.5% of the sample.

This TCR came from a human donor with high-grade serous ovarian cancer. Sample: tumor tissue. The chain employs TRBV7-9 and TRBJ1-1, and TRBD1 aligns with 8 junction nucleotides. Read as DNA, the sequence is TGTGCCAGCAGTCCTCAGGGGGCCGCTGAAGCTTTCTTT. Its protein reads: CASSPQGAAEAFF.